This paragraph covers one T cell receptor beta chain sequence. What it recognizes is unknown. TCRdb re-analyzed the PCR reads through MiXCR. The sample has around 29,000 clones, 20% seen once. The sample originates from a study of metastatic and nonmetastatic thyroid tumors. Findings and caveats of the study: Reports indicated that malignant thyroid tumors showed significantly higher TCR beta diversity than benign nodules did, in blood and tumor.

CDR3 length: 16 residues. The germline gives CDR1 SGDLS, CDR2 YYNGEE. The junction had 13 bases not matched to a gene; V was cut back by 3 bases and J by 9 bases. Among the patients, none had received any treatment before thyroid surgery. Sample: blood. The V and J genes are TRBV9 and TRBJ2-1; 9 bases are a match to TRBD1. This clonotype originated in a female donor with papillary thyroid cancer or a benign thyroid nodule (not recorded which). Some clones in this sample may be carry-over from other donors' samples. The CDR3 spells CASSATTGQGWFEQFF. The CDR3 DNA reads TGTGCCAGCAGCGCGACAACAGGACAGGGGTGGTTTGAGCAGTTCTTC.